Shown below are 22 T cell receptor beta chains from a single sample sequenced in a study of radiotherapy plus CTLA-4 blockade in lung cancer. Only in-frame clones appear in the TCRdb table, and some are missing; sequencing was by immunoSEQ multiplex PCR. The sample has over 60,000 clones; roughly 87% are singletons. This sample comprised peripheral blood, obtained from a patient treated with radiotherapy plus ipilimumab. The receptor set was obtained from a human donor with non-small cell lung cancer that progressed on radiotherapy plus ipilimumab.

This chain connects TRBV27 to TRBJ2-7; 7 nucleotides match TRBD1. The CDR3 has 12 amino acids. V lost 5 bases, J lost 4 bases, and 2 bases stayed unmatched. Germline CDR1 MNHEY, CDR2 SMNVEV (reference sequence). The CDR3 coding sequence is TGTGCCAGCAGTCAGACAGGGTACGAGCAGTACTTC. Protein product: CASSQTGYEQYF.

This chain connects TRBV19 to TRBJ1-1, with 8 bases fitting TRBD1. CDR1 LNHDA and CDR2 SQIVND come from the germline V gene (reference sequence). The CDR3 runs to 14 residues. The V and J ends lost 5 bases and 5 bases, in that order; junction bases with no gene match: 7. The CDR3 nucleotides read TGTGCCAGTAGTCCCGGACAGGGATGGACTGAAGCTTTCTTT. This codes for CASSPGQGWTEAFF.

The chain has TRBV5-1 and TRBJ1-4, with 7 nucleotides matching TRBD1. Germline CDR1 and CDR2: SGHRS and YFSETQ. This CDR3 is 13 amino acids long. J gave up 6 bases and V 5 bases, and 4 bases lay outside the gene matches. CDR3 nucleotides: TGCGCCAGCAGGGGACAGCCAGATGAAAAACTGTTTTTT. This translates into CASRGQPDEKLFF.

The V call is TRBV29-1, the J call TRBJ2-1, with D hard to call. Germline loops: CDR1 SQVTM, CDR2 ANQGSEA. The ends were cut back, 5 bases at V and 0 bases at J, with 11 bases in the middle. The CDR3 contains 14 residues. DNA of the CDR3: TGCAGCGTTCATCGCCTGAGCTCCTACAATGAGCAGTTCTTC. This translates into CSVHRLSSYNEQFF.

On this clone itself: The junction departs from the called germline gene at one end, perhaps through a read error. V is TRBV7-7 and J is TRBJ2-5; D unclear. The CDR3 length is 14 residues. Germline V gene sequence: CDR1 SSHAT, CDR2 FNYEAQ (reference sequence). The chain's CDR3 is CASSPTWVGETQYF. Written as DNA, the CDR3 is TGTGCTAGCAGCCCGACCTGGGTGGGAGAGACCCAGTACTTC.

The CDR3 nucleotides read TGCGCCAGCAGCCAGCCCCACAGGACCCCGAATGAAAAACTGTTTTTT. Protein sequence: CASSQPHRTPNEKLFF. The V and J genes are TRBV4-1 and TRBJ1-4, with a weak D call TRBD1 (5 bases). Germline V gene lookup returns CDR1 MGHRA and CDR2 YSYEKL. The CDR3 is 16 amino acids. V dropped 3 bases and J dropped 5 bases, with 16 bases sitting between them.

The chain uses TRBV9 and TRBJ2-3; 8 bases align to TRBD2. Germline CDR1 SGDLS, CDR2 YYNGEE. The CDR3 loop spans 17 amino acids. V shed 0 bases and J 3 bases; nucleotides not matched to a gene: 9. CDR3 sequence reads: CASSVGPRSGRTDTQYF. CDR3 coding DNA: TGTGCCAGCAGCGTAGGCCCCAGGAGCGGGAGAACAGATACGCAGTATTTT.

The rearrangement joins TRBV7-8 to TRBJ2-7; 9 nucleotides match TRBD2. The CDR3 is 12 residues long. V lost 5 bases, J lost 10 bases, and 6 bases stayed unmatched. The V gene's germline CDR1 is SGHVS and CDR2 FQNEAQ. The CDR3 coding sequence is TGTGCCAGCAGCGGGGGACTAGCTCGACAGTACGTC. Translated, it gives CASSGGLARQYV.

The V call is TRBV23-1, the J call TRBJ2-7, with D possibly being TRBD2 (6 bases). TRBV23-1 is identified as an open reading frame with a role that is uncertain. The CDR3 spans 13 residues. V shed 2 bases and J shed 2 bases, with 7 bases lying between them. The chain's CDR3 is CASSQTSPYEQYF. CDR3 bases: TGCGCCAGCAGTCAAACTAGCCCCTACGAGCAGTACTTC.

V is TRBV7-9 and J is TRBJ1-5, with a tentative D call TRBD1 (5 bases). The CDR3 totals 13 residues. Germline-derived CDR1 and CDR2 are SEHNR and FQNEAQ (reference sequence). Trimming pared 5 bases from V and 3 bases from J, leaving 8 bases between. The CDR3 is CASSTQDNQPQHF. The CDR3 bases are TGTGCCAGCAGCACACAGGACAATCAGCCCCAGCATTTT.

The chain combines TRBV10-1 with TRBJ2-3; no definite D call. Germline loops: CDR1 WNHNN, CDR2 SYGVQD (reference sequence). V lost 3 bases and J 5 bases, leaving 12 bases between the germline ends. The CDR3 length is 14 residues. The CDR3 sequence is CASSESPVGDTQYF. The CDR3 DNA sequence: TGCGCCAGCAGTGAAAGTCCCGTTGGAGATACGCAGTATTTT.

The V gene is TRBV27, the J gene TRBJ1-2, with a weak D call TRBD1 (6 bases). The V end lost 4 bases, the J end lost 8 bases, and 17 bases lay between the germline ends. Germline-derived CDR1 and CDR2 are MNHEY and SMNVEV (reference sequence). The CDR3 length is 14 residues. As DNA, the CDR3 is TGTGCCAGCAGTTGGTCCAGGGGAGGAGACGGCTACACCTTC. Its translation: CASSWSRGGDGYTF.

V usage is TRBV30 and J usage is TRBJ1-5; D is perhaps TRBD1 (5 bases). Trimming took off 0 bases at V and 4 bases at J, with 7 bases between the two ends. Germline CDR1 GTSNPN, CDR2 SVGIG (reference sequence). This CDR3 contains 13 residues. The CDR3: CAWSVGTNQPQHF. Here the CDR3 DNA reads TGTGCCTGGAGTGTAGGGACGAATCAGCCCCAGCATTTT.

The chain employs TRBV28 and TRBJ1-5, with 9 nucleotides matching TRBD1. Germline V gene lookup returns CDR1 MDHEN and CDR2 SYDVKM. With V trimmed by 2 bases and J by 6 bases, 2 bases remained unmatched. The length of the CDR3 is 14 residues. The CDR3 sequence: CASSLGTGIQPQHF. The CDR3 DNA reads TGTGCCAGCAGTTTAGGGACAGGGATTCAGCCCCAGCATTTT.

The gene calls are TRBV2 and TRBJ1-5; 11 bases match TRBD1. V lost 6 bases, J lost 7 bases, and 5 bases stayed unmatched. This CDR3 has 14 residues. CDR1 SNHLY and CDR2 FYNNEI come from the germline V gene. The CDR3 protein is CASSRTGGGQPQHF. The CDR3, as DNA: TGTGCCAGCAGCCGGACAGGGGGCGGCCAGCCCCAGCATTTT.

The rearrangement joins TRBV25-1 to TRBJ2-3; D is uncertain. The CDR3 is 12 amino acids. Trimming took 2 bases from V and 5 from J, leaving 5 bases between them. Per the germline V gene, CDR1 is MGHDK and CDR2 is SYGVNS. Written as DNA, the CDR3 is TGTGCCAGCAGTGAACCCTTAGATACGCAGTATTTT. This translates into CASSEPLDTQYF.

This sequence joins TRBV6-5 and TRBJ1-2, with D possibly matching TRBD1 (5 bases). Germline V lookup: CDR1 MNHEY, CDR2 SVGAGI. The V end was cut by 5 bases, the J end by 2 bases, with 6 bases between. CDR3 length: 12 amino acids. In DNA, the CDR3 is TGTGCCAGCAGTGCAGGGAACTATGGCTACACCTTC. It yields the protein CASSAGNYGYTF.

CDR3 sequence: CASSAYTNPTDTQYF. The CDR3 nucleotides read TGTGCCAGCAGCGCCTACACTAACCCCACAGATACGCAGTATTTT. V and J are TRBV7-8 and TRBJ2-3; D gene ambiguous. The CDR3 totals 15 residues. Germline values: CDR1 SGHVS, CDR2 FQNEAQ. The ends were cut back, 5 bases at V and 2 bases at J, with 14 bases in the middle.

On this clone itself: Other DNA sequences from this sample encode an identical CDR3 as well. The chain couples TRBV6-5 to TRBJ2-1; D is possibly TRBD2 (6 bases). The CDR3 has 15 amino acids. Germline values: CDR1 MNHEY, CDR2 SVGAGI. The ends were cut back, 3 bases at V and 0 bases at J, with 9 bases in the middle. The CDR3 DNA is TGTGCCAGCAGTTATGGAGGGAGCTCCTACAATGAGCAGTTCTTC. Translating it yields CASSYGGSSYNEQFF.

Here the CDR3 DNA reads TGTGCCTGGGGTAGGAATGAGCAGTTCTTC. The encoded protein is CAWGRNEQFF. The J gene is TRBJ2-1, the V gene TRBV30; D gene uncertain. The V end lost 5 bases, the J end lost 7 bases, and 6 bases lay between the germline ends. Germline CDR1 is GTSNPN and CDR2 is SVGIG (reference sequence). This CDR3 contains 10 residues.

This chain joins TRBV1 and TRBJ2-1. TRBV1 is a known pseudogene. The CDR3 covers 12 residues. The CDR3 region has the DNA TGCACCAGCAGCCAGGCCCCGACTGAGCAGTTCTTC. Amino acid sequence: CTSSQAPTEQFF.

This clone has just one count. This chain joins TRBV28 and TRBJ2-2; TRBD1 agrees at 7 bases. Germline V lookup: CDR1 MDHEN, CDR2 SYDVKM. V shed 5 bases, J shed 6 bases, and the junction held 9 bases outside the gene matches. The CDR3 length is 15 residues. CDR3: CASSPPGQAAGELFF. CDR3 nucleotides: TGTGCCAGCAGTCCACCCGGACAGGCGGCCGGGGAGCTGTTTTTT.